This T cell receptor beta chain was found in a study of blood T cell repertoires in COVID-19. The wider study: Samples came from the United States, Italy and Spain, spanning acute and convalescent COVID-19. PBMCs, B-cell-depleted T cells, or T cells were the source of the cDNA or gDNA that made up the material.

In the authors' methods: Amplification from reference gene primers served as the basis for estimated nucleated cell counts. TCRdb's copy holds only in-frame clones and misses some; the assay was immunoSEQ multiplex PCR. Clonal size and the V and J genes are those of that table, whereas D and trimming came from the DNA. This sample has 90,000 to 120,000 clones, with 84% found just once. The receptor comes from a man in his sixties with acute or convalescent COVID-19. Sequencing used peripheral blood.

Here the CDR3 DNA reads TGTGCCAGCAGCGCCGGACAGGGGGCGATCGAGCAGTACTTC. It is translated as CASSAGQGAIEQYF. The rearrangement uses TRBV5-4 and TRBJ2-7, with 11 bases that match TRBD1. Germline-derived CDR1 and CDR2 are SGHNT and YYREEE (reference sequence). Trimming cost V 4 bases and J 6 bases; bases outside gene matches: 6. CDR3 length equals 14 residues. The full variable domain, its missing parts supplied by reference TRBV5-4 and TRBJ2-7, is ETGVTQSPTHLIKTRGQQVTLRCSSQSGHNTVSWYQQALGQGPQFIFQYYREEENGRGNFPPRFSGLQFPNYSSELNVNALELDDSALYLCASSAGQGAIEQYFGPGTRLTVT.